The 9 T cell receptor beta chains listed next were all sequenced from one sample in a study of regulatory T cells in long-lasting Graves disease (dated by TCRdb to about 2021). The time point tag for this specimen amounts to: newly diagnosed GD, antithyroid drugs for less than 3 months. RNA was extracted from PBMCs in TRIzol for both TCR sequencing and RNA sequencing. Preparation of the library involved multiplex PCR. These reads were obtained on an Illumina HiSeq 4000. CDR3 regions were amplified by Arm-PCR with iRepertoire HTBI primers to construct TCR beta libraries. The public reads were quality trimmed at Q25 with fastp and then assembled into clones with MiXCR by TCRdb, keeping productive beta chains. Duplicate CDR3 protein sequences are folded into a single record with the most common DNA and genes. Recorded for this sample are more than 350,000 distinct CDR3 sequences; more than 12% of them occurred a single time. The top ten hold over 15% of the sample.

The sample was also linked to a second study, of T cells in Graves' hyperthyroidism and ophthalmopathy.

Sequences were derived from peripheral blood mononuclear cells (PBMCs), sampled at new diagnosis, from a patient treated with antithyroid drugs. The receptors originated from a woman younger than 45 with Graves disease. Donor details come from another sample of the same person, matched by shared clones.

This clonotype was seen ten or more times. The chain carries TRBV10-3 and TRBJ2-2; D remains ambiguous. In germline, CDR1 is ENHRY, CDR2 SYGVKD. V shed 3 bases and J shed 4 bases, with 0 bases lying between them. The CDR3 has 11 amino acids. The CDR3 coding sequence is TGTGCCATCAGTGACACCGGGGAGCTGTTTTTT. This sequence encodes CAISDTGELFF.

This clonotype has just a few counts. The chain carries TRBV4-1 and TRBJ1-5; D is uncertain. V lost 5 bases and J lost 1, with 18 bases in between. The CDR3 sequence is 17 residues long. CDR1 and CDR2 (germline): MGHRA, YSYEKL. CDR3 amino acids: CASSFHLVVASNQPQHF. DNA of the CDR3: TGCGCCAGCAGCTTTCATCTCGTGGTGGCAAGCAATCAGCCCCAGCATTTT.

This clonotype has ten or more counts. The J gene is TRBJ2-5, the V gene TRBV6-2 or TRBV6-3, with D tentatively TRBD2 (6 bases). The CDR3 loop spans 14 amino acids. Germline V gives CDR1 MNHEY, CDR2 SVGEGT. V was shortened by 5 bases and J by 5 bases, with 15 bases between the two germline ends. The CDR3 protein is CASSEHPTSETQYF. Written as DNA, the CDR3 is TGTGCCAGCAGTGAACACCCTACTAGCGAGACCCAGTACTTC.

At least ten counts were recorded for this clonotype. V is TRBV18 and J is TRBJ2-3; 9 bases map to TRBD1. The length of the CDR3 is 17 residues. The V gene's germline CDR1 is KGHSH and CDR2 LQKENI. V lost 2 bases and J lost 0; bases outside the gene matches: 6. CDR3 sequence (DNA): TGTGCCAGCTCACCATTTGGCGGGACAGGGAGCACAGATACGCAGTATTTT. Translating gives CASSPFGGTGSTDTQYF.

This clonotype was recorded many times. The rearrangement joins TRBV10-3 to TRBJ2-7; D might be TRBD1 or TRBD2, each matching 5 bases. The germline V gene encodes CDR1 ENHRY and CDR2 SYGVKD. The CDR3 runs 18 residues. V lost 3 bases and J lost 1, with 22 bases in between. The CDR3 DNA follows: TGTGCCATCAGTGACCTAGGGGCGTACAAACGAGGGTCCTACGAGCAGTACTTC. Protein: CAISDLGAYKRGSYEQYF.

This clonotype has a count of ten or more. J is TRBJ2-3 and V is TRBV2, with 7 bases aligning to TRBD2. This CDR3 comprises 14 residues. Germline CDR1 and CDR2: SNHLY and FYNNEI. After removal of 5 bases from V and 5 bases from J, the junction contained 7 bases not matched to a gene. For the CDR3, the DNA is TGTGCCAGCAGTAAAGGCGGGAGTCAAGATACGCAGTATTTT. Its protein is CASSKGGSQDTQYF. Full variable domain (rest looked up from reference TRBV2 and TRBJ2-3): EPEVTQTPSHQVTQMGQEVILRCVPISNHLYFYWYRQILGQKVEFLVSFYNNEISEKSEIFDDQFSVERPDGSNFTLKIRSTKLEDSAMYFCASSKGGSQDTQYFGPGTRLTVL.

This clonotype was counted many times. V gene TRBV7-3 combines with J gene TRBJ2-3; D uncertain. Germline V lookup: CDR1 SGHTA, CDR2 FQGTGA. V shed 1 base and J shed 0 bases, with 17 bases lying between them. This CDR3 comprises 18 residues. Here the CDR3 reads CASSLIAQAGISTDTQYF. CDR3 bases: TGTGCCAGCAGCTTAATAGCCCAGGCTGGGATTAGCACAGATACGCAGTATTTT.

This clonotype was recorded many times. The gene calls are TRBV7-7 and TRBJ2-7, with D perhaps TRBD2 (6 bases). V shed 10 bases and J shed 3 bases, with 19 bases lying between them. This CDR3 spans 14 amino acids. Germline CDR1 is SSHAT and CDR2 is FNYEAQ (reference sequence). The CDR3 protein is CAKPPPVGGYEQYF. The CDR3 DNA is TGTGCCAAACCCCCCCCCGTCGGGGGCTACGAGCAGTACTTC.

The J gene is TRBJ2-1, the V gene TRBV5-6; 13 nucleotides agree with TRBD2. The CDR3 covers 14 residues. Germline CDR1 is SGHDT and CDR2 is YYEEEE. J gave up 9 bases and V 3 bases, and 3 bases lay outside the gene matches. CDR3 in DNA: TGTGCCAGCAGCTCTGGACTAGCGGGAGTTGAGCAGTTCTTC. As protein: CASSSGLAGVEQFF.